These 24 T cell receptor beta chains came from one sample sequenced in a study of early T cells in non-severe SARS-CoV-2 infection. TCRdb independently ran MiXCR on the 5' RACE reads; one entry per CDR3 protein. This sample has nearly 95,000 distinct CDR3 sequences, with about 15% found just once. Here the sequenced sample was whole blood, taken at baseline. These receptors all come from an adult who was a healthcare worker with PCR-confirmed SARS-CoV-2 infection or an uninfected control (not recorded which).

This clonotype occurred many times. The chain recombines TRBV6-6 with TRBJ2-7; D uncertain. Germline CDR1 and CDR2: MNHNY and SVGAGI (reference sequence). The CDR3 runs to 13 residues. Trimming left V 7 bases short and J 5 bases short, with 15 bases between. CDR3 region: CASTKDVVDEQYF. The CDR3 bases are TGTGCCAGCACCAAAGACGTGGTCGACGAGCAGTACTTC.

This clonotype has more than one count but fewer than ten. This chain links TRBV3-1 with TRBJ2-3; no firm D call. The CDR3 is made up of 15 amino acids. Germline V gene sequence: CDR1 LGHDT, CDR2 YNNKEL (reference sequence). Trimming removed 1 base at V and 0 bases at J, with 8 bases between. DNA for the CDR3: TGTGCCAGCAGCCAAGGATGGCTAAGCACAGATACGCAGTATTTT. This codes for CASSQGWLSTDTQYF.

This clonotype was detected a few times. CDR3 amino acids: CASSEGRASEAFF. CDR3 DNA: TGTGCCAGCAGTGAAGGTAGGGCAAGCGAAGCTTTCTTT. This chain joins TRBV2 and TRBJ1-1; no firm D call. V lost 1 base, J lost 8 bases, and 11 bases lay in between. CDR3 length: 13 residues. Germline CDR1 reads SNHLY; CDR2 reads FYNNEI.

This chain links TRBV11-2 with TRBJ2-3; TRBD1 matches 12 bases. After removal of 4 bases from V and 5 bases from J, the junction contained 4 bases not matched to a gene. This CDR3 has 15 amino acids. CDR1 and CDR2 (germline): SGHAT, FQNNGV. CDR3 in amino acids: CASSSWDRGRDTQYF. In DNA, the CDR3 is TGTGCCAGCAGCTCCTGGGACAGGGGGCGAGATACGCAGTATTTT.

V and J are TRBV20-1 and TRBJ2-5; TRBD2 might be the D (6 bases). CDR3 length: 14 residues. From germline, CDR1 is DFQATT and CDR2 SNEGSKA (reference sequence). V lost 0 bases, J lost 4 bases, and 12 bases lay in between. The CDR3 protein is CSARDSGRGETQYF. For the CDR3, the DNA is TGCAGTGCTAGAGATTCCGGGAGAGGAGAGACCCAGTACTTC.

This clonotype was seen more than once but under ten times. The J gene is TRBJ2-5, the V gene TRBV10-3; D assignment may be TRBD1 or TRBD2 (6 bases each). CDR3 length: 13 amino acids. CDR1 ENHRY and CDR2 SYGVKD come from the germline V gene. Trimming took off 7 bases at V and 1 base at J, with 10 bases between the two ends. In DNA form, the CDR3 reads TGTGCCATCAAGGGGGGACCCCAAGAGACCCAGTACTTC. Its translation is CAIKGGPQETQYF.

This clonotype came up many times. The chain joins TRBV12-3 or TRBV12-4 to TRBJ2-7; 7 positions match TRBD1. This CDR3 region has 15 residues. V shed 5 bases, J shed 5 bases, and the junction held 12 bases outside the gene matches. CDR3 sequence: CASSPLSRDSHEQYF. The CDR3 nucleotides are TGTGCCAGCAGTCCCCTGTCCCGGGACAGTCACGAGCAGTACTTC.

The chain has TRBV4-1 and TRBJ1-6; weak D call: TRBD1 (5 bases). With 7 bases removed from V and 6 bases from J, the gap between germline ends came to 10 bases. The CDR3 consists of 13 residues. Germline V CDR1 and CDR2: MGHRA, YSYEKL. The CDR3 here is CASKRQGNSPLHF. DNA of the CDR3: TGCGCCAGCAAGAGGCAGGGTAATTCACCCCTCCACTTT.

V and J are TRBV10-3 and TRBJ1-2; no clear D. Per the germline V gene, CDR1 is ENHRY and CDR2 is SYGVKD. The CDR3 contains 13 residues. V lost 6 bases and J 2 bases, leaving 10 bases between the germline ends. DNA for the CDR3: TGTGCCATCAGCCAGGATGGGAACTATGGCTACACCTTC. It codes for CAISQDGNYGYTF.

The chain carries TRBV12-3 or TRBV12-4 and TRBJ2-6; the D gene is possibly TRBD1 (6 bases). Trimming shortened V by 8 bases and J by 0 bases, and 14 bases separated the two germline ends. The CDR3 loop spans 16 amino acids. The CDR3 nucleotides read TGTGCCAGCTGTCCGGGACATAACTCTGGGGCCAACGTCCTGACTTTC. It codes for CASCPGHNSGANVLTF.

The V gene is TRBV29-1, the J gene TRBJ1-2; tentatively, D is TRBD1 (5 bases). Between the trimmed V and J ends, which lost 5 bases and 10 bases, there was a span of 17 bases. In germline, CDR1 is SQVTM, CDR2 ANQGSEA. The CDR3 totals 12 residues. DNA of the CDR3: TGCAGCGTTAATAACCAGGGCATGGACTACACCTTC. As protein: CSVNNQGMDYTF. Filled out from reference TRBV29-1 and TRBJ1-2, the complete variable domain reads SAVISQKPSRDICQRGTSLTIQCQVDSQVTMMFWYRQQPGQSLTLIATANQGSEATYESGFVIDKFPISRPNLTFSTLTVSNMSPEDSSIYLCSVNNQGMDYTFGSGTRLTVV.

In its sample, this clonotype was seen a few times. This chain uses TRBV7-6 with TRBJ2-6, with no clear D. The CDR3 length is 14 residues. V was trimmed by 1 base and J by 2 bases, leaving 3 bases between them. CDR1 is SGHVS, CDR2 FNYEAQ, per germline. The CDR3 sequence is CASSLGAGANVLTF. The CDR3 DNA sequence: TGTGCCAGCAGCTTAGGCGCTGGGGCCAACGTCCTGACTTTC.

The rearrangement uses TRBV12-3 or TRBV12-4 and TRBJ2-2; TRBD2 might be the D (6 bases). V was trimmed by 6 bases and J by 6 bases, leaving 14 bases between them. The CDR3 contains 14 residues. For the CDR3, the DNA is TGTGCCAGCAGCCACAAAGGAGGGTCCGGGGAGCTGTTTTTT. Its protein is CASSHKGGSGELFF.

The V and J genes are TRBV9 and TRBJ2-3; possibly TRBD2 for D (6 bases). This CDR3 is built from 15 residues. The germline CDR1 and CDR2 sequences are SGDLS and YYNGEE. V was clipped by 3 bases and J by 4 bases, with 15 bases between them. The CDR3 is CASSGAGTRADTQYF. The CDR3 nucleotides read TGTGCCAGCAGCGGAGCGGGCACAAGGGCAGATACGCAGTATTTT.

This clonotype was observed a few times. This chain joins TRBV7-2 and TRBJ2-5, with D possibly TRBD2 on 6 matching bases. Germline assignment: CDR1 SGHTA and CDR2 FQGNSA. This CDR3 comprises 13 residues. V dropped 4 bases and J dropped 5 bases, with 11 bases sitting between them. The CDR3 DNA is TGTGCCAGCAGCTCGACTAGATCTGAGACCCAGTACTTC. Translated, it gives CASSSTRSETQYF.

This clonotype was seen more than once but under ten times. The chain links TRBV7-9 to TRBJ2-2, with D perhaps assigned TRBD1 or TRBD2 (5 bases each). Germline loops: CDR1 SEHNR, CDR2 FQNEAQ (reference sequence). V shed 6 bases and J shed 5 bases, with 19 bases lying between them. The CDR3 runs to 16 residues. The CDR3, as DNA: TGTGCCAGCAGATCAGGGATGGGACGAATTACCGGGGAGCTGTTTTTT. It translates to CASRSGMGRITGELFF.

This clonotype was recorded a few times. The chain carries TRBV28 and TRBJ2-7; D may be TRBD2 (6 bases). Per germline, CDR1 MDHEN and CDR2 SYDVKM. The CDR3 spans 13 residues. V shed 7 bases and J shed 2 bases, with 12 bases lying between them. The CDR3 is CASNSGQTYEQYF. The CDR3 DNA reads TGTGCCAGCAACAGCGGGCAGACCTACGAGCAGTACTTC.

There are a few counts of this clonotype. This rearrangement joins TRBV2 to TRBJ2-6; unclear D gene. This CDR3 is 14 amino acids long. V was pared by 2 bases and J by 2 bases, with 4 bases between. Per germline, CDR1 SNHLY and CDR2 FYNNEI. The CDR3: CASSESPGANVLTF. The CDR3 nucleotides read TGTGCCAGCAGTGAATCGCCTGGGGCCAACGTCCTGACTTTC.

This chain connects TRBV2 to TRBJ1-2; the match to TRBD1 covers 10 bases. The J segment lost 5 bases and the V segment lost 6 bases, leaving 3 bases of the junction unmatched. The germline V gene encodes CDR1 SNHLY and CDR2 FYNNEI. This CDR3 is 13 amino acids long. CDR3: CASSGTGEYGYTF. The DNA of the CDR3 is TGTGCCAGCAGCGGGACAGGGGAATATGGCTACACCTTC.

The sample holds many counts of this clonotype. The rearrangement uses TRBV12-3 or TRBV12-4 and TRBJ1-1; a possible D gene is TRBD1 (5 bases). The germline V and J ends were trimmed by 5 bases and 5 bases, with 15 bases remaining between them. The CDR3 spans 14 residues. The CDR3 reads CASSPTGGWTEAFF. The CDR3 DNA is TGTGCCAGCAGTCCCACCGGGGGATGGACTGAAGCTTTCTTT.

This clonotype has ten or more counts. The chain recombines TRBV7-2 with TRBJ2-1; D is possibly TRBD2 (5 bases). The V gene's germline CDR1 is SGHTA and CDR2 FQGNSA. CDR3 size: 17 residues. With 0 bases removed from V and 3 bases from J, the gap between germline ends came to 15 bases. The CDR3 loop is CASSLALCGRDYNEQFF. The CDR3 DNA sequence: TGTGCCAGCAGCTTAGCCCTATGCGGGCGTGACTACAATGAGCAGTTCTTC.

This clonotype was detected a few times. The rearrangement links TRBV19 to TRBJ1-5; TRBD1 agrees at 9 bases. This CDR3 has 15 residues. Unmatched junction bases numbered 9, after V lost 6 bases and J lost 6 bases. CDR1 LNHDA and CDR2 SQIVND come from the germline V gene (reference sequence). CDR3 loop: CASSTSDRGAQPQHF. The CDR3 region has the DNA TGTGCCAGTAGCACCTCAGACAGGGGGGCTCAGCCCCAGCATTTT.

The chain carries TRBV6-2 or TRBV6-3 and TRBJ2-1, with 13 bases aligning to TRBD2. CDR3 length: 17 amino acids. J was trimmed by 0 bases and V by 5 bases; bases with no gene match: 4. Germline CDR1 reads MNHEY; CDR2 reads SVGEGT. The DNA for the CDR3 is TGTGCCAGCAGTCGACGGACTAGCGGGAGCTCCTACAATGAGCAGTTCTTC. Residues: CASSRRTSGSSYNEQFF.

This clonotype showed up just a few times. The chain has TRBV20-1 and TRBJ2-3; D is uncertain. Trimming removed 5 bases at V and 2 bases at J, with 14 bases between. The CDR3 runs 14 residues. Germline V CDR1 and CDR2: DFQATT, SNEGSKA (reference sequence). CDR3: CSAPETPATDTQYF. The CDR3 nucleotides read TGCAGTGCTCCCGAGACTCCCGCCACAGATACGCAGTATTTT.